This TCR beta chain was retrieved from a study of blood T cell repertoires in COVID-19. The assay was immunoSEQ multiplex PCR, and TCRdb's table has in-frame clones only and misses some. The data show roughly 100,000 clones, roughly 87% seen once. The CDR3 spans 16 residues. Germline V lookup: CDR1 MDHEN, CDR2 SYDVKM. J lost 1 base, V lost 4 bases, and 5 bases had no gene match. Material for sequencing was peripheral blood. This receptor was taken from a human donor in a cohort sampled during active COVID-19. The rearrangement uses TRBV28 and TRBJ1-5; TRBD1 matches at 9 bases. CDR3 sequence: CASSSPGTGSNQPQHF. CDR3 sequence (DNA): TGTGCCAGCAGTTCCCCCGGGACAGGGAGCAATCAGCCCCAGCATTTT.